Reported below is one T cell receptor beta chain. No antigen is known for it. Relative to the germline gene, one junction end is altered; a read error may explain this. The data stem from a study of lung T cells in sarcoidosis with Löfgren's syndrome. For the study at large: Bronchoalveolar lavage fluid in sarcoidosis accumulates CD4+ T cells.

In TCRdb, the reads were re-called with MiXCR into one record per CDR3 protein. Of approximately 3,200 distinct CDR3 sequences in the sample, less than 20% were seen once. Germline V gene data show CDR1 as SGHTA and CDR2 as FQGNSA. The CDR3 consists of 13 residues. Findings of the study overall: Multiple Löfgren's syndrome patients reportedly shared TRAV12-1 and TRBV2 CDR3 motifs.

The sequence was obtained from a human donor with sarcoidosis (Löfgren's syndrome or another form), or a control subject (not recorded which). V gene TRBV7-2 combines with J gene TRBJ1-1; the match to TRBD1 covers 7 bases. The sample taken for sequencing was CD4+ T cells from bronchoalveolar lavage. The CDR3 DNA reads as TGTGCCAGCAGCACGCACAGGGGTGGTGAAGCTTCCTTT. It translates to CASSTHRGGEASF. Supplemented by reference TRBV7-2 and TRBJ1-1, the full variable domain reads GAGVSQSPSNKVTEKGKDVELRCDPISGHTALYWYRQSLGQGLEFLIYFQGNSAPDKSGLPSDRFSAERTGGSVSTLTIQRTQQEDSAVYLCASSTHRGGEASFGQGTRLTVV.